Listed here is a single T cell receptor beta chain. Its antigen is undetermined. TRB rearrangements spanning V, D and J were amplified using mixed TRB-A/B primers. TCRdb ran MiXCR on the multiplex PCR reads and lists one entry per CDR3 protein. The table shows over 6,000 distinct CDR3 sequences, with less than 45% occurring only once. Amplification of TCR beta used genomic DNA extracted from peripheral blood. The sample originates from a study of T cell repertoires in aging, cancer and after chemotherapy. Whole-study findings and limits: Compared with age-matched healthy donors, untreated hematological or solid cancer patients showed higher blood TCR clonality. Rebound thymic output was suggested by rising median generation probability during chemotherapy in each cancer cohort.

V lost 5 bases, J lost 1 base, and 4 bases stayed unmatched. Germline CDR1 is LNHDA and CDR2 is SQIVND (reference sequence). The CDR3 spans 14 residues. The sample was blood. The chain employs TRBV19 and TRBJ1-1, with 7 positions matching TRBD1. The clonotype originates from a human donor in good health. CDR3 protein: CASSPQGGNTEAFF. CDR3 nucleotides: TGTGCCAGTAGTCCCCAGGGGGGGAACACTGAAGCTTTCTTT.